The rows below give T cell receptor beta chains drawn from one sample of a study of OX40 agonist ivuxolimab in advanced cancers. Profiling relied on immunoSEQ multiplex PCR, and the TCRdb table lists in-frame clones only, not all of them. The sample has 55,000 to 70,000 clones, 85% seen once. The starting material was CD4+ or CD8+ T cells sorted from blood, obtained in a trial of the OX40 agonist ivuxolimab. These receptors were taken from an adult with an advanced solid tumor such as melanoma, head and neck, liver or kidney cancer. The CDR3 runs from the conserved cysteine through the conserved F or W. The D gene is left open where the match is weak. Clone size is given for some rows only: seen once, a few or many times, or a class if the clone is expanded.

clone_size: once; d_call: TRBD2; v_call: TRBV14; j_call: TRBJ2-1; cdr3_nt: TGTGCCAGCAGCCAAATAAGCGGGAGGGATTACAATGAGCAGTTCTTC; cdr3_aa: CASSQISGRDYNEQFF
clone_size: few; d_call: TRBD2; v_call: TRBV10-3; j_call: TRBJ2-1; cdr3_nt: TGTGCCATCAGTGATGGGTACGGGACTAGCGGGAGTCGAGGTGAGCAGTTCTTC; cdr3_aa: CAISDGYGTSGSRGEQFF
clone_size: once; d_call: -; v_call: TRBV13; j_call: TRBJ1-1; cdr3_nt: TGTGCCAGCAGCTTAGCGATGACAGCGGAGAACACTGAAGCTTTCTTT; cdr3_aa: CASSLAMTAENTEAFF
clone_size: -; d_call: -; v_call: TRBV6-1; j_call: TRBJ2-4; cdr3_nt: TGTGCCAGCAGTGAAGCGTTGGAAAACATTCAGTACTTC; cdr3_aa: CASSEALENIQYF
clone_size: -; d_call: TRBD2; v_call: TRBV7-8; j_call: TRBJ2-3; cdr3_nt: TGTGCCAGCAGCTTAGGTCCTAGCGGATCCACAGATACGCAGTATTTT; cdr3_aa: CASSLGPSGSTDTQYF
clone_size: -; d_call: -; v_call: TRBV5-1; j_call: TRBJ1-4; cdr3_nt: TGCGCCAGCAGGTCAGAGGGAGCAGAAAAACTGTTTTTT; cdr3_aa: CASRSEGAEKLFF
clone_size: -; d_call: -; v_call: TRBV19; j_call: TRBJ2-2; cdr3_nt: TGTGCCAGTAGTATTCGCATAGTCACCGGGGAGCTGTTTTTT; cdr3_aa: CASSIRIVTGELFF
clone_size: -; d_call: -; v_call: TRBV9; j_call: TRBJ2-3; cdr3_nt: TGTGCCAGCAGCGTAGATGTTGGGCTCACAGATACGCAGTATTTT; cdr3_aa: CASSVDVGLTDTQYF
clone_size: -; d_call: -; v_call: TRBV10-3; j_call: TRBJ2-7; cdr3_nt: TGTGCCATCAGTGGGGCGGAGGACGGGATGTCTTACGAGCAGTACTTC; cdr3_aa: CAISGAEDGMSYEQYF
clone_size: -; d_call: TRBD1; v_call: TRBV5-6; j_call: TRBJ2-7; cdr3_nt: TGTGCCAGCAGTAGTGCGGGACAGGCCTACGAGCAGTACTTC; cdr3_aa: CASSSAGQAYEQYF
clone_size: -; d_call: -; v_call: TRBV11-2; j_call: TRBJ2-3; cdr3_nt: TGTGCCAGCAGCTTAGTTGTTGCGGTTAGCACAGATACGCAGTATTTT; cdr3_aa: CASSLVVAVSTDTQYF
clone_size: -; d_call: -; v_call: TRBV4-1; j_call: TRBJ2-5; cdr3_nt: TGCGCCAGCAGCCAAGATAGTCGGAGGGGCCAAGAGACCCAGTACTTC; cdr3_aa: CASSQDSRRGQETQYF
clone_size: -; d_call: TRBD1; v_call: TRBV28; j_call: TRBJ1-1; cdr3_nt: TGTGCCAGCAGTCAACCGGACAGGGGCCAGGGGGGCACTTTCTTT; cdr3_aa: CASSQPDRGQGGTFF
clone_size: few; d_call: -; v_call: TRBV6-6; j_call: TRBJ2-2; cdr3_nt: TGTGCCAGCAGTTACCTGGTCGGCACCGGTGGGGAGCTGTTTTTT; cdr3_aa: CASSYLVGTGGELFF
clone_size: -; d_call: -; v_call: TRBV11-2; j_call: TRBJ2-4; cdr3_nt: TGTGCCAGCAGCTTAAATCAGGAAAACATTCAGTACTTC; cdr3_aa: CASSLNQENIQYF
clone_size: -; d_call: -; v_call: TRBV11-2; j_call: TRBJ2-7; cdr3_nt: TGTGCCAGCAGTCAGGAGGGGGGAGACTCCTACGAGCAGTACTTC; cdr3_aa: CASSQEGGDSYEQYF
clone_size: -; d_call: -; v_call: TRBV28; j_call: TRBJ1-5; cdr3_nt: TGTGCCAGCAGTTTAGGGAGGGCCTTCAATCAGCCCCAGCATTTT; cdr3_aa: CASSLGRAFNQPQHF
clone_size: -; d_call: -; v_call: TRBV28; j_call: TRBJ1-3; cdr3_nt: TGTGCCAGCAGTTTGGGATCTACAGGGACTAACACCATATATTTT; cdr3_aa: CASSLGSTGTNTIYF
clone_size: -; d_call: TRBD2; v_call: TRBV4-1; j_call: TRBJ2-5; cdr3_nt: TGCGCCAGCAGCCATCCCGGAGTAGCGGGATTGGGTAAAGAGACCCAGTACTTC; cdr3_aa: CASSHPGVAGLGKETQYF
clone_size: once; d_call: -; v_call: TRBV4-2; j_call: TRBJ1-2; cdr3_nt: TGTGCCAGCAGCTTATCACCGTACGGCTATGGCTACACCTTC; cdr3_aa: CASSLSPYGYGYTF
clone_size: -; d_call: -; v_call: TRBV7-8; j_call: TRBJ1-5; cdr3_nt: TGTGCCAGCAGCTTAATGGGTCTGACTAGCAATCAGCCCCAGCATTTT; cdr3_aa: CASSLMGLTSNQPQHF
clone_size: -; d_call: TRBD1; v_call: TRBV11-2; j_call: TRBJ1-1; cdr3_nt: TGTGCCAGCAGCTCATACAGGGGGAACACTGAAGCTTTCTTT; cdr3_aa: CASSSYRGNTEAFF
clone_size: -; d_call: -; v_call: TRBV18; j_call: TRBJ2-3; cdr3_nt: TGTGCCAGCTCACCGGGCTGGGGACAAAGCACAGATACGCAGTATTTT; cdr3_aa: CASSPGWGQSTDTQYF
clone_size: once; d_call: -; v_call: TRBV7-8; j_call: TRBJ1-1; cdr3_nt: TGTGCCAGCAGCTTAGCGCGGACAGCTGAAGCTTTCTTT; cdr3_aa: CASSLARTAEAFF
clone_size: -; d_call: TRBD2; v_call: TRBV27; j_call: TRBJ2-1; cdr3_nt: TGTGCCAGCAGTTTAAGGGGACTAGCGGGATCAATCCCCCTCGATGAGCAGTTCTTC; cdr3_aa: CASSLRGLAGSIPLDEQFF
clone_size: -; d_call: -; v_call: TRBV5-6; j_call: TRBJ1-2; cdr3_nt: TGTGCCAGCAGAATTCGGGGAGGGTATAACTATGGCTACACCTTC; cdr3_aa: CASRIRGGYNYGYTF
clone_size: -; d_call: TRBD1; v_call: TRBV28; j_call: TRBJ1-5; cdr3_nt: TGTGCCAGCAGTTGGACAGGGGATGAGCCCCAGCATTTT; cdr3_aa: CASSWTGDEPQHF
clone_size: -; d_call: -; v_call: TRBV4-2; j_call: TRBJ2-5; cdr3_nt: TGTGCCAGCAGCCAAGAGATAGAGGAGACCCAGTACTTC; cdr3_aa: CASSQEIEETQYF
clone_size: -; d_call: -; v_call: TRBV10-3; j_call: TRBJ2-3; cdr3_nt: TGTGCCATCATGGCGGGATCGAGAACAGATACGCAGTATTTT; cdr3_aa: CAIMAGSRTDTQYF
clone_size: -; d_call: -; v_call: TRBV2; j_call: TRBJ2-5; cdr3_nt: TGTGCCAGCAGTGAAGAGCGGCAAGAGACCCAGTACTTC; cdr3_aa: CASSEERQETQYF
clone_size: -; d_call: -; v_call: TRBV7-2; j_call: TRBJ1-6; cdr3_nt: TGTGCCAGCAGCCCCGGGACAAGCGGTTCACCCCTCCACTTT; cdr3_aa: CASSPGTSGSPLHF
clone_size: -; d_call: -; v_call: TRBV27; j_call: TRBJ1-4; cdr3_nt: TGTGCCAGCAGTTTCGGGGGGCTGCTGGGGGAAAAACTGTTTTTT; cdr3_aa: CASSFGGLLGEKLFF
clone_size: -; d_call: -; v_call: TRBV30; j_call: TRBJ2-3; cdr3_nt: TGTGCCTGGAGTGTACGCGGACCAGATACGCAGTATTTT; cdr3_aa: CAWSVRGPDTQYF
clone_size: -; d_call: TRBD1; v_call: TRBV11-3; j_call: TRBJ1-3; cdr3_nt: TGTGCCAGTACGATTGGACAGGAGGCAACTGGAAACACCATATATTTT; cdr3_aa: CASTIGQEATGNTIYF
clone_size: -; d_call: TRBD1; v_call: TRBV11-1; j_call: TRBJ2-7; cdr3_nt: TGTGCCAGCAGCTTGGGACAGGGAGATTACGAGCAGTACTTC; cdr3_aa: CASSLGQGDYEQYF
clone_size: -; d_call: TRBD1; v_call: TRBV6-5; j_call: TRBJ2-3; cdr3_nt: TGTGCCAGCAGTTACTCTCATAAGGGGGCGGGTACGCAGTATTTT; cdr3_aa: CASSYSHKGAGTQYF
clone_size: -; d_call: -; v_call: TRBV6-1; j_call: TRBJ1-1; cdr3_nt: TGTGCCAGCATCCTATGGGGGACCACTGAAGCTTTCTTT; cdr3_aa: CASILWGTTEAFF
clone_size: -; d_call: -; v_call: TRBV5-4; j_call: TRBJ2-3; cdr3_nt: TGTGCCAGCAGCTTTTCGGGAGTCCCCACAGATACGCAGTATTTT; cdr3_aa: CASSFSGVPTDTQYF
clone_size: -; d_call: -; v_call: TRBV30; j_call: TRBJ2-7; cdr3_nt: TGTGCCTGGAGTGTATCGGACGAGCAGTACTTC; cdr3_aa: CAWSVSDEQYF
clone_size: -; d_call: -; v_call: TRBV7-2; j_call: TRBJ2-5; cdr3_nt: TGTGCCAGCAGCTGGGCCAAACTAGTAGCAGAGACCCAGTACTTC; cdr3_aa: CASSWAKLVAETQYF
clone_size: -; d_call: -; v_call: TRBV4-2; j_call: TRBJ2-7; cdr3_nt: TGTGCCAGCAGCCAAGGTACGGACTACGAGCAGTACTTC; cdr3_aa: CASSQGTDYEQYF
clone_size: -; d_call: TRBD1; v_call: TRBV4-3; j_call: TRBJ2-7; cdr3_nt: TGCGCCAGCAGCCAAGACATAGGGACAGGGGGGTACGAGCAGTACTTC; cdr3_aa: CASSQDIGTGGYEQYF
clone_size: once; d_call: -; v_call: TRBV5-1; j_call: TRBJ2-5; cdr3_nt: TGCGCCAGCAGCTTGGACCTAGCTGAAGAGACCCAGTACTTC; cdr3_aa: CASSLDLAEETQYF
clone_size: -; d_call: -; v_call: TRBV5-1; j_call: TRBJ2-7; cdr3_nt: TGCGCCAGCAGCTTGGGTTACTCCTACGAGCAGTACTTC; cdr3_aa: CASSLGYSYEQYF
clone_size: -; d_call: -; v_call: TRBV4-1; j_call: TRBJ2-4; cdr3_nt: TGCGCCAGCAGCCAACAGGGGAAAAACATTCAGTACTTC; cdr3_aa: CASSQQGKNIQYF
clone_size: once; d_call: TRBD2; v_call: TRBV5-6; j_call: TRBJ2-7; cdr3_nt: TGTGCCAGCAGCGCCTTGACTAGCGGGGAGATCTACGAGCAGTACTTC; cdr3_aa: CASSALTSGEIYEQYF
clone_size: -; d_call: TRBD2; v_call: TRBV27; j_call: TRBJ2-1; cdr3_nt: TGTGCCAGCAGTCTTTCACCAGGACTAGCGGGAATTTTTTATGAGCAGTTCTTC; cdr3_aa: CASSLSPGLAGIFYEQFF
clone_size: -; d_call: TRBD2; v_call: TRBV19; j_call: TRBJ2-2; cdr3_nt: TGTGCCAGTAGTTCGCTAGCGGGATTCACCGGGGAGCTGTTTTTT; cdr3_aa: CASSSLAGFTGELFF
clone_size: -; d_call: TRBD2; v_call: TRBV7-9; j_call: TRBJ2-3; cdr3_nt: TGTGCCAGCAGCTTACAGCGGGGGCCAGATACGCAGTATTTT; cdr3_aa: CASSLQRGPDTQYF
clone_size: -; d_call: -; v_call: TRBV2; j_call: TRBJ1-1; cdr3_nt: TGTGCCAGCAACAATGCTGGAGCTTTCTTT; cdr3_aa: CASNNAGAFF
clone_size: -; d_call: -; v_call: TRBV29-1; j_call: TRBJ2-7; cdr3_nt: TGCAGCGCCCGGGACATACACTCCTACGAGCAGTACTTC; cdr3_aa: CSARDIHSYEQYF
clone_size: -; d_call: -; v_call: TRBV4-3; j_call: TRBJ1-6; cdr3_nt: TGCGCCAGCAGGTCCCGGGGAGGGGAGTATTCACCCCTCCACTTT; cdr3_aa: CASRSRGGEYSPLHF
clone_size: -; d_call: -; v_call: TRBV7-2; j_call: TRBJ2-3; cdr3_nt: TGTGCCAGCAGCTTAGAGGCGGACATCACAGATACGCAGTATTTT; cdr3_aa: CASSLEADITDTQYF
clone_size: few; d_call: -; v_call: TRBV6-1; j_call: TRBJ2-1; cdr3_nt: TGTGCCAGCAGTGAACTGTCCTACAATGAGCAGTTCTTC; cdr3_aa: CASSELSYNEQFF
clone_size: -; d_call: -; v_call: TRBV19; j_call: TRBJ2-2; cdr3_nt: TGTGCCAGTAGTAGGCGTCCCGGGGAGCTGTTTTTT; cdr3_aa: CASSRRPGELFF
clone_size: -; d_call: -; v_call: TRBV28; j_call: TRBJ2-5; cdr3_nt: TGTGCCAGCAGTTTAAAATCAGGGCGGCAGACCCAGTACTTC; cdr3_aa: CASSLKSGRQTQYF
clone_size: few; d_call: -; v_call: TRBV18; j_call: TRBJ1-5; cdr3_nt: TGTGCCAGCTCACCACCTAGCGGACAGCCCCAGCATTTT; cdr3_aa: CASSPPSGQPQHF
clone_size: -; d_call: -; v_call: TRBV11-3; j_call: TRBJ2-7; cdr3_nt: TGTGCCAGCAGCCCGCGCTCGGGTCCCAGGGCCTACGAGCAGTACTTC; cdr3_aa: CASSPRSGPRAYEQYF
clone_size: -; d_call: -; v_call: TRBV4-1; j_call: TRBJ1-2; cdr3_nt: TGCGCCAGCAGCCAGCCCCGGGACAACCGACAGGGCTACACCTTC; cdr3_aa: CASSQPRDNRQGYTF